This T cell receptor beta chain is from a study of cytomegalovirus exposure and HLA in healthy donors. Study-level results: A classifier reportedly called cytomegalovirus status with high sensitivity and specificity. CMV serostatus was the only recorded immune exposure for donors. Whilst most TCR sequences proved rare, a subset of public TCRs occurred across many donors. Analysis was carried out at a later point, and it linked a missense DCLRE1C variant to TCR beta V- and J-gene trimming.

Notes on this clone: The antigen is undetermined.

The PCR was carried out with 60 Vbeta primers and 13 Jbeta primers. Profiled with immunoSEQ multiplex PCR; TCRdb holds only in-frame clones, not every one. The data contain 150,000 to 200,000 clones, approximately 85% of them singletons. V was clipped by 0 bases and J by 4 bases; unmatched bases: 5. The CDR3 loop spans 17 amino acids. Germline V gives CDR1 SGHAT, CDR2 FQNNGV. The specimen sequenced was PBMCs. This chain links TRBV11-2 with TRBJ2-5, with TRBD2 identical over 13 bases. The TCR was taken from a girl aged 10 to 17 in good health and CMV-seropositive. The DNA of the CDR3 is TGTGCCAGCAGCTTAGACCCGACTAGCGGGAGGCCAGAGACCCAGTACTTC. This encodes CASSLDPTSGRPETQYF.